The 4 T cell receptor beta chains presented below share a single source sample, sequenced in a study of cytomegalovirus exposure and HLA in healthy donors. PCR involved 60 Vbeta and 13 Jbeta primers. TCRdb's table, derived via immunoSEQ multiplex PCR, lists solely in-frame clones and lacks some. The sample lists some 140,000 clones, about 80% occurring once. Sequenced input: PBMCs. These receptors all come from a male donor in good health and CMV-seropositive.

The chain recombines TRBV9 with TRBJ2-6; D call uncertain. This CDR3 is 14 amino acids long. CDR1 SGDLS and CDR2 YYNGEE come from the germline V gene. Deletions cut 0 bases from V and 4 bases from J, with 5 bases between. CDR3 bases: TGTGCCAGCAGCGTAGAAGCCGGGGCCAACGTCCTGACTTTC. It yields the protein CASSVEAGANVLTF.

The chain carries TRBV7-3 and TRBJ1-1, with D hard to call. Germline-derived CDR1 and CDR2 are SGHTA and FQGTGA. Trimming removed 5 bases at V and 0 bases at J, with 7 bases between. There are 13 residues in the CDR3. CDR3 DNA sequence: TGTGCCAGCAGCGCACAGATGAACACTGAAGCTTTCTTT. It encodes CASSAQMNTEAFF.

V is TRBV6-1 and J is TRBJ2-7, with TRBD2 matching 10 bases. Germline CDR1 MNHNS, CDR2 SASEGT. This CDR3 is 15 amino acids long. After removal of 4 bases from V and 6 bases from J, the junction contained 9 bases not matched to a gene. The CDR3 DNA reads TGTGCCAGCAGTGGAGGGCTAGCGGGAGATGGCGAGCAGTACTTC. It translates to CASSGGLAGDGEQYF.

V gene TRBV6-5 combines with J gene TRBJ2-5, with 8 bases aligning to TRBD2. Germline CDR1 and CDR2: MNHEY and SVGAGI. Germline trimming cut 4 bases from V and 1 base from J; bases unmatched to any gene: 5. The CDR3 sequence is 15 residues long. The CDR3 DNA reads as TGTGCCAGCAGTTCAAGGGCGGGGGGCCAAGAGACCCAGTACTTC. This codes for CASSSRAGGQETQYF.